Listed here are 16 T cell receptor beta chains from one sample, sequenced in a study of OX40 agonist ivuxolimab in advanced cancers. The data were produced by immunoSEQ multiplex PCR, yet TCRdb's version contains in-frame clones alone and is incomplete. The sample consists of 100,000 or so clones, under 95% of them appearing once. The specimen comprised CD4+ or CD8+ T cells sorted from blood, sampled in a trial of the OX40 agonist ivuxolimab. Source of these receptors: an adult with an advanced solid tumor such as melanoma, head and neck, liver or kidney cancer.

The chain uses TRBV9 and TRBJ2-3, with D maybe TRBD1 (5 bases). The CDR3 is made up of 13 amino acids. Germline CDR1 reads SGDLS; CDR2 reads YYNGEE. Trimming removed 1 base from V and 4 bases from J, with 7 bases in between. The DNA of the CDR3 is TGTGCCAGCAGCGTAAGGGGTGCAGATACGCAGTATTTT. As protein: CASSVRGADTQYF. The full variable domain, its missing parts supplied by reference TRBV9 and TRBJ2-3, is DSGVTQTPKHLITATGQRVTLRCSPRSGDLSVYWYQQSLDQGLQFLIQYYNGEERAKGNILERFSAQQFPDLHSELNLSSLELGDSALYFCASSVRGADTQYFGPGTRLTVL.

The chain links TRBV30 to TRBJ2-1; 13 nucleotides agree with TRBD2. CDR1 is GTSNPN, CDR2 SVGIG, per germline (reference sequence). The CDR3 is 18 amino acids. With 3 bases clipped from V and 1 base from J, the junction kept 9 bases outside the gene matches. This chain's CDR3 is CAWRTGTSGVGSYNEQFF. CDR3 coding DNA: TGTGCCTGGAGGACCGGGACTAGCGGGGTCGGGTCCTACAATGAGCAGTTCTTC.

The rearrangement uses TRBV10-3 and TRBJ1-2; no reliable D call. V dropped 3 bases and J dropped 0 bases, with 11 bases sitting between them. CDR3 length: 15 amino acids. CDR1 is ENHRY and CDR2 is SYGVKD in the germline V gene. CDR3 residues: CAISEIEPSNYGYTF. The CDR3 nucleotides read TGTGCCATCAGTGAAATCGAGCCCTCTAACTATGGCTACACCTTC.

The chain carries TRBV7-9 and TRBJ2-7; TRBD2 aligns across 9 bases. The V gene end was trimmed by 3 bases and the J gene end by 5 bases; junction bases not matched to a gene: 5. Per germline, CDR1 SEHNR and CDR2 FQNEAQ (reference sequence). CDR3 length: 14 residues. The CDR3 protein is CASSFAAGGHEQYF. The CDR3 bases are TGTGCCAGCAGCTTTGCAGCGGGAGGACACGAGCAGTACTTC.

V usage is TRBV9 and J usage is TRBJ2-6; no reliable D call. The V gene's germline CDR1 is SGDLS and CDR2 YYNGEE. Trimming shortened V by 2 bases and J by 0 bases, and 6 bases separated the two germline ends. The CDR3 has 15 amino acids. CDR3 coding DNA: TGTGCCAGCAGCGTTCCAGGCTCTGGGGCCAACGTCCTGACTTTC. It specifies CASSVPGSGANVLTF.

The gene calls are TRBV19 and TRBJ2-7; D unclear. The V end was cut by 9 bases, the J end by 4 bases, with 13 bases between. Germline CDR1 LNHDA, CDR2 SQIVND (reference sequence). This CDR3 contains 12 residues. In DNA form, the CDR3 reads TGTGCCAGCCGGTTTTTTTGTTACGAGCAGTACTTC. This translates into CASRFFCYEQYF.

The chain links TRBV5-1 to TRBJ1-2, with D maybe TRBD1 (6 bases). V was trimmed by 0 bases and J by 8 bases, leaving 11 bases between them. Germline CDR1 SGHRS, CDR2 YFSETQ. The CDR3 totals 13 residues. The CDR3 here is CASSLGGHEGYTF. For the CDR3, the DNA is TGCGCCAGCAGCTTGGGGGGACATGAGGGCTACACCTTC.

This clone has a handful of counts. V and J are TRBV7-9 and TRBJ2-7, with unresolved D. CDR1 SEHNR and CDR2 FQNEAQ come from the germline V gene (reference sequence). V shed 5 bases and J shed 2 bases, with 10 bases lying between them. The CDR3 has 13 residues. The CDR3 DNA reads TGTGCCAGCAGCCCGACGGCCACCTACGAGCAGTACTTC. Its protein product is CASSPTATYEQYF.

V and J are TRBV5-4 and TRBJ2-1; 9 bases are a match to TRBD2. The CDR3 contains 16 residues. Looked up from germline, CDR1 is SGHNT and CDR2 is YYREEE (reference sequence). The J segment lost 7 bases and the V segment lost 6 bases, leaving 14 bases of the junction unmatched. CDR3 amino acids: CASIRGAGGPENEQFF. The DNA of the CDR3 is TGTGCCAGCATCCGGGGGGCGGGAGGGCCAGAGAATGAGCAGTTCTTC. The entire variable domain, with the rest obtained from reference TRBV5-4 and TRBJ2-1, is as follows: ETGVTQSPTHLIKTRGQQVTLRCSSQSGHNTVSWYQQALGQGPQFIFQYYREEENGRGNFPPRFSGLQFPNYSSELNVNALELDDSALYLCASIRGAGGPENEQFFGPGTRLTVL.

This chain connects TRBV7-9 to TRBJ2-3, with a weak D call TRBD2 (5 bases). V shed 2 bases and J shed 5 bases, with 14 bases lying between them. Germline assignment: CDR1 SEHNR and CDR2 FQNEAQ (reference sequence). This CDR3 is 15 amino acids long. For the CDR3, the DNA is TGTGCCAGCAGCTTATTAGGACTCCTTGGAGATACGCAGTATTTT. Translation gives CASSLLGLLGDTQYF.

The genes are TRBV9 and TRBJ2-2; 10 bases are a match to TRBD2. CDR3 length: 16 residues. Germline CDR1 is SGDLS and CDR2 is YYNGEE. With 5 bases clipped from V and 2 bases from J, the junction kept 6 bases outside the gene matches. The CDR3 DNA follows: TGTGCCAGCAGTAATAGCGGGGGGACTAACACCGGGGAGCTGTTTTTT. As protein: CASSNSGGTNTGELFF.

The chain carries TRBV6-1 and TRBJ1-3, with D unclear. The ends were cut back, 10 bases at V and 4 bases at J, with 20 bases in the middle. The CDR3 extends over 15 amino acids. Germline V lookup: CDR1 MNHNS, CDR2 SASEGT. The CDR3 spells CATSFGLGSGNTIYF. CDR3 DNA sequence: TGTGCCACCTCGTTTGGTTTAGGCTCGGGAAACACCATATATTTT.

The chain employs TRBV27 and TRBJ1-2; possible D gene TRBD1, 6 bases. CDR1 and CDR2 (germline): MNHEY, SMNVEV (reference sequence). Deletions cut 5 bases from V and 7 bases from J, with 11 bases between. The CDR3 is 12 amino acids. CDR3 nucleotide sequence: TGTGCCAGCAGTCTAGGGGGGGCTGGCTACACCTTC. It encodes CASSLGGAGYTF.

This chain uses TRBV28 with TRBJ2-3; D is possibly TRBD2 (6 bases). The CDR3 totals 15 residues. The V end was cut by 1 base, the J end by 4 bases, with 12 bases between. Germline assignment: CDR1 MDHEN and CDR2 SYDVKM. In DNA, the CDR3 is TGTGCCAGCAGTTTATCAGTGCGGGGAGCAGATACGCAGTATTTT. It is translated as CASSLSVRGADTQYF.

The chain couples TRBV28 to TRBJ2-1; 11 bases match TRBD2. The junction had 3 bases not matched to a gene; V was cut back by 5 bases and J by 3 bases. CDR1 is MDHEN and CDR2 is SYDVKM in the germline V gene. CDR3 length: 15 residues. CDR3 in DNA: TGTGCCAGCAGTCTAGCGGGAGGTCTCTACAATGAGCAGTTCTTC. Translation gives CASSLAGGLYNEQFF.

This clone came up a few times. The chain recombines TRBV7-3 with TRBJ2-3, with 7 bases aligning to TRBD2. The germline CDR1 and CDR2 sequences are SGHTA and FQGTGA. Trimming at V came to 2 bases and at J to 3 bases, leaving 5 bases not matched to a gene. The CDR3 sequence is 15 residues long. In DNA form, the CDR3 reads TGTGCCAGCAGCTTATCGCTAGCGGTGACAGATACGCAGTATTTT. It codes for CASSLSLAVTDTQYF.